A selection of T cell receptor beta chains follows, all from one sample in a study of regulatory T cells in long-lasting Graves disease. TCRdb ran MiXCR on the multiplex PCR reads and lists one entry per CDR3 protein. This table holds 350,000 to 550,000 distinct CDR3 sequences, 16% found once. In addition, the sample was reused for a study of T cells in Graves' hyperthyroidism and ophthalmopathy.

The sample was peripheral blood mononuclear cells (PBMCs), taken at new diagnosis, from a patient treated with antithyroid drugs. The receptors were gathered from a woman under 30 with Graves disease. CDR3s include the opening cysteine and the closing phenylalanine or tryptophan. A D gene is named only where the DNA matches it firmly. Not all rows give a size; the values are once, few, many and, for expanded clones, a class.

J	D	size	V	DNA	CDR3
TRBJ2-2	TRBD2	few	TRBV20-1	TGCAGTGCTAGTGTGCGGGAGTGGGGAGCCGGGGAGCTGTTTTTT	CSASVREWGAGELFF
TRBJ2-1	TRBD2	few	TRBV13	TGTGCCAGCAGCTTTGGGGGACTAGCATCCAATGAGCAGTTCTTC	CASSFGGLASNEQFF
TRBJ2-4	TRBD2	many	TRBV6-2/TRBV6-3	TGTGCCAGCAGTTACTCGACTAGCGGGATAGCCAAAAACATTCAGTACTTC	CASSYSTSGIAKNIQYF
TRBJ2-3	NA	NA	TRBV9	TGTGCCAGCAGCGAGGGGGGGGGAGGTGGCACAGATACGCAGTATTTT	CASSEGGGGGTDTQYF
TRBJ2-7	NA	many	TRBV7-2	TGTGCCAGCAGCTCCCAACCGGGACAAACCTACGAGCAGTACTTC	CASSSQPGQTYEQYF
TRBJ2-5	NA	many	TRBV28	TGTGCCAGCAGTACATATCCGGGGAGCCCAGAGACCCAGTACTTC	CASSTYPGSPETQYF
TRBJ2-2	TRBD2	NA	TRBV6-1	TGTGCCAGCAGCCAACCGGGACTAGTAACCGGGGAGCTGTTTTTT	CASSQPGLVTGELFF
TRBJ2-7	NA	many	TRBV28	TGTGCCAGCTACTTCTCCTACGAGCAGTACTTC	CASYFSYEQYF
TRBJ2-3	TRBD2	many	TRBV28	TGTGCCAGCAGTGAAGCGGGAGCGGGCACAGATACGCAGTATTTT	CASSEAGAGTDTQYF
TRBJ2-7	NA	once	TRBV20-1	TGCAGTGCCGAGAACCTTGGGACCTACGAGCAGTACTTC	CSAENLGTYEQYF
TRBJ2-2	TRBD2	few	TRBV11-1	TGTGCCAGCAGACATTCAAGCGGGAGATACACCGGGGAGCTGGTTTTT	CASRHSSGRYTGELVF
TRBJ1-2	NA	many	TRBV28	TGTGCCAGCAGTTTACAGGAATATGGCTACACCTTC	CASSLQEYGYTF
TRBJ2-5	NA	many	TRBV5-1	TGCGCCAGCAGCAATGGACAGAAAGAGACCCAGTACTTC	CASSNGQKETQYF
TRBJ2-1	TRBD2	many	TRBV19	TGTGCCAGTAGTATGGGAGCGGGAGGCAACAATGAGCAGTTCTTC	CASSMGAGGNNEQFF
TRBJ2-3	TRBD2	NA	TRBV5-1	TGCGCCAGCAGCCCTTGGACTAGCGCCGGAGATACGCAGTATTTT	CASSPWTSAGDTQYF
TRBJ2-2	NA	NA	TRBV7-9	TGTGCCAGCACCACCAGGCCCCTCGGGGCCGCGAACGCCGGGGAGCTGTTTTTT	CASTTRPLGAANAGELFF
TRBJ2-1	TRBD1	many	TRBV20-1	TGCAGTGCTGGGGGACAGACCTACAATGAGCAGTTCTTC	CSAGGQTYNEQFF
TRBJ1-1	TRBD1	few	TRBV28	TGTGCCACCACGGGACAGCTGAACACTGAAGCTTCCTTT	CATTGQLNTEASF
TRBJ2-1	NA	many	TRBV7-9	TGTGCCAGCAGCTTGGGTGTAGCGGACTACAATGAGCAGTTCTTC	CASSLGVADYNEQFF
TRBJ2-7	TRBD1	many	TRBV10-3	TGTGCCATCAGGCCGGGACAGGGGATCGAGCAGTACTTC	CAIRPGQGIEQYF
TRBJ2-3	TRBD2	many	TRBV7-9	TGTGCCAGGAAACTAGCGGGAGGGCCGGTAGATACGCAGTATTTT	CARKLAGGPVDTQYF
TRBJ2-1	NA	many	TRBV30	TGTGCCTGGAGCGGTGGTCTAGCGAATGAGCAGTTCTTC	CAWSGGLANEQFF
TRBJ2-5	NA	many	TRBV11-3	TGTGCCAGCAGCTACGCGGGTGGGGAGACCCAGTACTTC	CASSYAGGETQYF
TRBJ2-7	TRBD2	few	TRBV20-1	TGCAGTGCTTTTGGACTAGCGGGAGACGAGCAGTACTTC	CSAFGLAGDEQYF
TRBJ2-3	NA	many	TRBV11-2	TGTGCCAGCAGCTTAGCAGATACGCAGTATTTT	CASSLADTQYF
TRBJ2-1	NA	many	TRBV5-5	TGTGCCAGCATCGGGCGGGACAGAGGCTACAATGAGCAGTTCTTC	CASIGRDRGYNEQFF
TRBJ2-2	NA	few	TRBV15	TGTGCCACCAGCAGAGAGGAGGCCGGGGAGCTGTTTTTT	CATSREEAGELFF
TRBJ2-4	NA	NA	TRBV19	TGTGCCAGTAGTTTCCGGGCCCTAGCCAAAAACATTCAGTACTTC	CASSFRALAKNIQYF
TRBJ2-1	NA	many	TRBV28	TGTGCCAGCAGCCAAGCCCCCTACAATGAGCAGTTCTTC	CASSQAPYNEQFF
TRBJ2-1	NA	few	TRBV2	TGTGCCAGCACGGACATCTCCAATGAGCAGTTCTTC	CASTDISNEQFF
TRBJ2-3	TRBD1	few	TRBV28	TGTGCCAGCAGTTTCAAACACAGGGGTTTCGCCCGCACAGATACGCAGTATTTT	CASSFKHRGFARTDTQYF
TRBJ2-4	NA	few	TRBV20-1	TGCAGTGCCGAGAGCTCTCGAAACATTCAGTACTTC	CSAESSRNIQYF
TRBJ2-1	TRBD2	many	TRBV7-3	TGTGCCAGCAGCTTTGCTAGCGGCTCCTACAATGAGCAGTTCTTC	CASSFASGSYNEQFF
TRBJ2-3	NA	few	TRBV5-6	TGTGCCAGCAGCTTGGGGGCTGGAACTAGCACAGATACGCAGTATTTT	CASSLGAGTSTDTQYF
TRBJ2-2	NA	NA	TRBV19	TGTGCCAGTAGTATCGGGGGGCCCGAGGAGCTGTTTTTT	CASSIGGPEELFF
TRBJ2-7	NA	many	TRBV5-1	TGCGCCAGCAGCGCGATGGGGGCCACCTACGAGCAGTACTTC	CASSAMGATYEQYF
TRBJ2-1	NA	few	TRBV3-1	TGTGCCAGCAGCCAAGTTCGATCCGGGATGGAGCAGTCCTTC	CASSQVRSGMEQSF
TRBJ1-5	TRBD1	NA	TRBV28	TGTGCCAGCAGTTTCCCTCTGACAGGGGGTAATCAGCCCCAGCATTTT	CASSFPLTGGNQPQHF
TRBJ2-1	TRBD2	many	TRBV2	TGTGCCAGCAAGCGGGATCGGTCCTACAATGAGCAGTTCTTC	CASKRDRSYNEQFF
TRBJ2-5	TRBD2	few	TRBV9	TGTGCCAGCAGCGTAGATGGGGCGGGAGGCCGGACCCAGTACTTC	CASSVDGAGGRTQYF
TRBJ2-7	TRBD2	many	TRBV28	TGTGCCAGCGGTATAGCGGGAGTCTACGAGCAGTACTTC	CASGIAGVYEQYF
TRBJ2-7	NA	NA	TRBV6-5	TGTGCCAACAGTTACTCTCAGGGGCCTCTTTTGGAGCAGTACTTC	CANSYSQGPLLEQYF
TRBJ2-7	TRBD2	many	TRBV2	TGTGCGGTAGCGGGAAAAAACTGGGGGCACTACGAGCAGTACTTC	CAVAGKNWGHYEQYF
TRBJ1-1	NA	many	TRBV28	TGTGCCAGCAGTAACAGGGACACTGAAGCTTTCTTT	CASSNRDTEAFF
TRBJ2-3	TRBD2	many	TRBV11-2	TGTGCCAGCAGCCGTAGCGGGAGAGGAGATACGCAGTATTTT	CASSRSGRGDTQYF
TRBJ2-1	TRBD2	NA	TRBV20-1	TGCAGTGCTAGGCCCGGGACTAGGCTTAGTAATGAGCAGTTCTTC	CSARPGTRLSNEQFF
TRBJ2-5	NA	few	TRBV9	TGTGCCAGCAGCGTAGCTACCCCCCTTCCGGGCCGAGTGGGCGCCCAAGAGACCCAGTACTTC	CASSVATPLPGRVGAQETQYF
TRBJ1-1	NA	many	TRBV2	TGTGCCAGCCGCCAAAGGGGGGCGAACACTGAAGCTTTCTTT	CASRQRGANTEAFF
TRBJ1-4	NA	many	TRBV6-1	TGTGCCAGCAGTGCCCATCCTAACAGGGCAGTGAGGGAAAAACTGTTTTTT	CASSAHPNRAVREKLFF
TRBJ1-1	NA	many	TRBV11-2	TGTGCCAGCAGCCCAAGCGGCAGGGCGATCGACACTGAAGCTTTCTTT	CASSPSGRAIDTEAFF